This entry lists 23 T cell receptor beta chains sequenced from one sample in a study of shared clonotypes between healthy human individuals. Some clones are missing from TCRdb's copy, which holds only in-frame ones; the method was immunoSEQ multiplex PCR. The table includes 2 million to 3 million clones, 93% detected once. The sample taken for sequencing was naive CD4+ T cells from PBMCs. This sample's subset: CD45RA+ positively selected. The receptors come from a man between 18 and 35 years old in good health. Some clones in this sample may be carry-over from other donors' samples.

V gene TRBV5-1 combines with J gene TRBJ2-1; no definite D call. V dropped 1 base and J dropped 5 bases, with 7 bases sitting between them. CDR1 and CDR2 from the germline V gene are SGHRS and YFSETQ. CDR3 length: 13 residues. Here the CDR3 reads CASSLIRDNEQFF. Here the CDR3 DNA reads TGCGCCAGCAGCTTGATCCGGGACAATGAGCAGTTCTTC.

This clone was seen once. Different DNA sequences within this sample yield the same CDR3. CDR3 in amino acids: CASSYRGGYTF. As DNA, the CDR3 is TGTGCCAGCAGTTACCGGGGGGGCTACACCTTC. The chain recombines TRBV6-5 with TRBJ1-2; D might be TRBD1 (5 bases). Germline CDR1 is MNHEY and CDR2 is SVGAGI. The ends were cut back, 2 bases at V and 8 bases at J, with 6 bases in the middle. The CDR3 is made up of 11 amino acids.

This sequence joins TRBV7-9 and TRBJ1-6; D unclear. The V end lost 5 bases, the J end lost 8 bases, and 7 bases lay between the germline ends. This CDR3 comprises 12 residues. The V gene's germline CDR1 is SEHNR and CDR2 FQNEAQ (reference sequence). The CDR3 reads CASSPQDSPLHF. CDR3 DNA: TGTGCCAGCAGCCCCCAAGATTCACCCCTCCACTTT.

J is TRBJ1-2 and V is TRBV18; D remains unclear. The CDR3 is 12 residues long. CDR1 is KGHSH and CDR2 is LQKENI in the germline V gene. V was cut by 6 bases and J by 6 bases, with 11 bases left in between. The DNA for the CDR3 is TGTGCCAGCTCGACCGGGTTGGATGGCTACACCTTC. Its protein product is CASSTGLDGYTF.

The genes are TRBV5-1 and TRBJ2-4; 7 positions match TRBD1. The CDR3 totals 13 residues. Germline V gene data show CDR1 as SGHRS and CDR2 as YFSETQ. Germline trimming cut 5 bases from V and 5 bases from J; bases unmatched to any gene: 4. CDR3 residues: CASSRDSENIQYF. CDR3 coding DNA: TGCGCCAGCAGTCGGGACAGCGAAAACATTCAGTACTTC.

The gene calls are TRBV29-1 and TRBJ2-5; 9 bases map to TRBD2. Per the germline V gene, CDR1 is SQVTM and CDR2 is ANQGSEA. V lost 7 bases and J lost 7; bases outside the gene matches: 10. This CDR3 is 13 amino acids long. CDR3 bases: TGCAGCGCCCAGCCTAGCGGGGAGGGGACCCAGTACTTC. Protein sequence: CSAQPSGEGTQYF.

This sequence joins TRBV4-3 and TRBJ2-4; 9 bases are shared with TRBD1. Germline trimming cut 3 bases from V and 1 base from J; bases unmatched to any gene: 10. Germline V gene sequence: CDR1 LGHNA, CDR2 YSLEER. The CDR3 runs 18 residues. The CDR3 DNA reads TGCGCCAGCAGCCAGGATCGGGGGACAGGGTGGGCCAAAAACATTCAGTACTTC. It translates to CASSQDRGTGWAKNIQYF.

This clone was seen a single time. The chain has TRBV19 and TRBJ2-5; TRBD1 agrees at 8 bases. CDR1 and CDR2 (germline): LNHDA, SQIVND (reference sequence). This CDR3 has 18 residues. With 3 bases clipped from V and 5 bases from J, the junction kept 17 bases outside the gene matches. CDR3 DNA: TGTGCCAGTAGTATTCGGTATTGGGGGCAGGGGGCAATCGAGACCCAGTACTTC. It codes for CASSIRYWGQGAIETQYF.

The chain employs TRBV18 and TRBJ2-5, with 9 bases lining up with TRBD1. The ends lost 2 bases at V and 5 bases at J; junction bases unmatched: 15. This CDR3 is 18 amino acids long. In germline, CDR1 is KGHSH, CDR2 LQKENI. The CDR3 DNA reads as TGTGCCAGCTCACCAAGGGTATATGGGACAGGGAGATTCGAGACCCAGTACTTC. Translating it yields CASSPRVYGTGRFETQYF.

The CDR3 DNA is TGTGCCAGCAGCTTAGTACCACAGAGCTCCTACGAGCAGTACTTC. Its translation is CASSLVPQSSYEQYF. This rearrangement joins TRBV7-6 to TRBJ2-7; D unclear. The germline CDR1 and CDR2 sequences are SGHVS and FNYEAQ. The germline V and J ends were trimmed by 1 base and 0 bases, with 10 bases remaining between them. This CDR3 region has 15 residues. The entire variable domain, with the rest obtained from reference TRBV7-6 and TRBJ2-7, is as follows: GAGVSQSPRYKVTKRGQDVALRCDPISGHVSLYWYRQALGQGPEFLTYFNYEAQQDKSGLPNDRFSAERPEGSISTLTIQRTEQRDSAMYRCASSLVPQSSYEQYFGPGTRLTVT.

The gene calls are TRBV5-1 and TRBJ2-1; D not certain. Per germline, CDR1 SGHRS and CDR2 YFSETQ. This CDR3 is built from 17 residues. V dropped 0 bases and J dropped 3 bases, with 16 bases sitting between them. CDR3 nucleotides: TGCGCCAGCAGCTTGGGTTCGGGTAATTGGGGCTACAATGAGCAGTTCTTC. This sequence encodes CASSLGSGNWGYNEQFF. Supplemented by reference TRBV5-1 and TRBJ2-1, the full variable domain reads KAGVTQTPRYLIKTRGQQVTLSCSPISGHRSVSWYQQTPGQGLQFLFEYFSETQRNKGNFPGRFSGRQFSNSRSEMNVSTLELGDSALYLCASSLGSGNWGYNEQFFGPGTRLTVL.

The chain recombines TRBV4-1 with TRBJ2-1, with TRBD2 matching 7 bases. Germline CDR1 reads MGHRA; CDR2 reads YSYEKL. V lost 4 bases and J lost 1; bases outside the gene matches: 7. The CDR3 has 16 amino acids. The DNA of the CDR3 is TGCGCCAGCAGCCCGAGGGAGGGATCATCCTACAATGAGCAGTTCTTC. Translation gives CASSPREGSSYNEQFF.

The J gene is TRBJ2-2, the V gene TRBV5-1, with 12 bases identical to TRBD2. CDR1 and CDR2 (germline): SGHRS, YFSETQ. This CDR3 comprises 18 residues. The V gene end was trimmed by 4 bases and the J gene end by 3 bases; junction bases not matched to a gene: 10. For the CDR3, the DNA is TGCGCCAGCAGCACCTTACTAGCGGGAGGTCTGGACACCGGGGAGCTGTTTTTT. The encoded protein is CASSTLLAGGLDTGELFF. Filled out from reference TRBV5-1 and TRBJ2-2, the complete variable domain reads KAGVTQTPRYLIKTRGQQVTLSCSPISGHRSVSWYQQTPGQGLQFLFEYFSETQRNKGNFPGRFSGRQFSNSRSEMNVSTLELGDSALYLCASSTLLAGGLDTGELFFGEGSRLTVL.

The chain is built from TRBV15 and TRBJ2-7, with a tentative D call TRBD2 (6 bases). V lost 1 base, J lost 9 bases, and 19 bases lay in between. Germline V lookup: CDR1 LNHNV, CDR2 YYDKDF (reference sequence). This CDR3 contains 15 residues. The CDR3 DNA sequence: TGTGCCACCAGCAGAGGTCAGAGTGGACTACTCGGGCAGTACTTC. It encodes CATSRGQSGLLGQYF.

The genes are TRBV20-1 and TRBJ2-4; TRBD1 matches 7 bases. This CDR3 region has 11 residues. V shed 7 bases, J shed 6 bases, and the junction held 3 bases outside the gene matches. CDR1 is DFQATT and CDR2 is SNEGSKA in the germline V gene (reference sequence). CDR3 residues: CSVRDRNIQYF. CDR3 nucleotide sequence: TGCAGTGTTAGGGACAGAAACATTCAGTACTTC.

The J gene is TRBJ2-7, the V gene TRBV7-2, with D unclear. The V gene's germline CDR1 is SGHTA and CDR2 FQGNSA. Trimming pared 0 bases from V and 2 bases from J, leaving 8 bases between. The CDR3 sequence is 14 residues long. The CDR3 protein is CASSLAGWAYEQYF. DNA for the CDR3: TGTGCCAGCAGCTTAGCAGGGTGGGCCTACGAGCAGTACTTC.

This clone was counted a few times. The CDR3 spells CASSQEVTRNQPQHF. DNA of the CDR3: TGCGCCAGCAGCCAAGAGGTGACAAGGAATCAGCCCCAGCATTTT. This chain uses TRBV4-1 with TRBJ1-5; D remains unclear. Germline CDR1 is MGHRA and CDR2 is YSYEKL. Deletions cut 0 bases from V and 4 bases from J, with 10 bases between. This CDR3 contains 15 residues.

Only one count was recorded for this clone. The chain has TRBV28 and TRBJ2-2; 7 bases are a match to TRBD2. The CDR3 consists of 17 residues. Germline CDR1 reads MDHEN; CDR2 reads SYDVKM. V shed 6 bases, J shed 3 bases, and the junction held 13 bases outside the gene matches. The CDR3 sequence: CASSLQGHGRYTGELFF. CDR3 coding DNA: TGTGCCAGCAGCCTTCAAGGACACGGGAGGTACACCGGGGAGCTGTTTTTT.

The chain recombines TRBV28 with TRBJ1-5; no firm D call. This CDR3 contains 14 residues. Germline assignment: CDR1 MDHEN and CDR2 SYDVKM. V lost 8 bases and J 9 bases, leaving 20 bases between the germline ends. In DNA form, the CDR3 reads TGTGCCAGCGTGGGTTACTCAATCCATAGGCCCCAGCATTTT. Its protein is CASVGYSIHRPQHF.

J is TRBJ2-5 and V is TRBV5-4, with 11 positions matching TRBD2. Unmatched junction bases numbered 8, after V lost 1 base and J lost 6 bases. CDR1 SGHNT and CDR2 YYREEE come from the germline V gene (reference sequence). This CDR3 contains 16 residues. The CDR3 region has the DNA TGTGCCAGCAGCTTGAGCGCTAGCGGGAGGTCGCAGACCCAGTACTTC. This sequence encodes CASSLSASGRSQTQYF.

The J gene is TRBJ1-1, the V gene TRBV7-9; D may be TRBD1 (6 bases). The CDR3 is 16 amino acids. The germline CDR1 and CDR2 sequences are SEHNR and FQNEAQ (reference sequence). V shed 5 bases and J shed 0 bases, with 16 bases lying between them. CDR3 sequence reads: CASSLQRGLLNTEAFF. CDR3 DNA sequence: TGTGCCAGCAGCCTACAGAGGGGGTTACTGAACACTGAAGCTTTCTTT.

The gene calls are TRBV5-4 and TRBJ1-4; TRBD1 is a possible D gene (5 bases). Germline loops: CDR1 SGHNT, CDR2 YYREEE (reference sequence). V lost 4 bases, J lost 8 bases, and 21 bases lay in between. This CDR3 has 16 amino acids. The CDR3 loop is CASSPKVGGLPEKLFF. The CDR3 nucleotides are TGTGCCAGCAGCCCCAAGGTCGGGGGTCTCCCAGAAAAACTGTTTTTT. The full variable domain, with the rest looked up from reference TRBV5-4 and TRBJ1-4, is ETGVTQSPTHLIKTRGQQVTLRCSSQSGHNTVSWYQQALGQGPQFIFQYYREEENGRGNFPPRFSGLQFPNYSSELNVNALELDDSALYLCASSPKVGGLPEKLFFGSGTQLSVL.

Notes on this clone: Other nucleotide sequences from this sample produce the same CDR3. V gene TRBV18 combines with J gene TRBJ2-7, with D unclear. The CDR3 spans 12 residues. Germline V gene data show CDR1 as KGHSH and CDR2 as LQKENI. V lost 3 bases and J lost 3, with 6 bases in between. The CDR3 DNA sequence: TGTGCCAGCTCACCTACAGTCTACGAGCAGTACTTC. Translated: CASSPTVYEQYF.